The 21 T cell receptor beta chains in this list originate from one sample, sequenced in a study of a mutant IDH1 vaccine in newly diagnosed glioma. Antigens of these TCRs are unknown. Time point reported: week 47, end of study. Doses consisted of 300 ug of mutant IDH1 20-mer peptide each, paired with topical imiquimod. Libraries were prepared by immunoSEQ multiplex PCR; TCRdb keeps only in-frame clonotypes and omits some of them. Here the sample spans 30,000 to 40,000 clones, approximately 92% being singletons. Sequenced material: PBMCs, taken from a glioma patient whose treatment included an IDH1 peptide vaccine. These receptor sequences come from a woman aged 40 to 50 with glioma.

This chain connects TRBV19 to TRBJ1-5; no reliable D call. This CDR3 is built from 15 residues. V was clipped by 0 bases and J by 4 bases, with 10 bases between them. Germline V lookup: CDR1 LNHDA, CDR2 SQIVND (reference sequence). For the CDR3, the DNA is TGTGCCAGTAGTATAGAGGGTCTCGGGAATCAGCCCCAGCATTTT. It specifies CASSIEGLGNQPQHF.

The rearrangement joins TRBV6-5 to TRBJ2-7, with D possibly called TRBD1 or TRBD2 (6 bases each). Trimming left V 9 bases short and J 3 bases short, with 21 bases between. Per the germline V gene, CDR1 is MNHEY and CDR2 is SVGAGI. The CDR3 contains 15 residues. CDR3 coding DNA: TGTGCCAGTCGGAGGCTTGGCGGAGGGGGCTACGAGCAGTACTTC. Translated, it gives CASRRLGGGGYEQYF.

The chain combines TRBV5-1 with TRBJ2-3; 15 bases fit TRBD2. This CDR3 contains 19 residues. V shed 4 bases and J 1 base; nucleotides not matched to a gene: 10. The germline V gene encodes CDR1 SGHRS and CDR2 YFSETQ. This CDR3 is CASSNLGLAGGRGTDTQYF. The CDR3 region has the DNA TGCGCCAGCAGCAACTTGGGACTAGCGGGAGGTCGGGGCACAGATACGCAGTATTTT.

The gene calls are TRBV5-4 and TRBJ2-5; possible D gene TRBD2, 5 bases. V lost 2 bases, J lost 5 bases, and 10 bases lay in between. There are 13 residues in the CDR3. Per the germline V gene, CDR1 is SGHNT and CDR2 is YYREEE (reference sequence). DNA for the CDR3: TGTGCCAGCAGCTTAAATCAGCGGGAGACCCAGTACTTC. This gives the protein CASSLNQRETQYF.

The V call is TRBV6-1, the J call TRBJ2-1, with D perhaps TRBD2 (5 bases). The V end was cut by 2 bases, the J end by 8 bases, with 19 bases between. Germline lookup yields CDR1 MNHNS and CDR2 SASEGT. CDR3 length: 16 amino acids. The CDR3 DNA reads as TGTGCCAGCAGTGAACTAATAGGGAGCGCGGTCGATGAGCAGTTCTTC. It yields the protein CASSELIGSAVDEQFF.

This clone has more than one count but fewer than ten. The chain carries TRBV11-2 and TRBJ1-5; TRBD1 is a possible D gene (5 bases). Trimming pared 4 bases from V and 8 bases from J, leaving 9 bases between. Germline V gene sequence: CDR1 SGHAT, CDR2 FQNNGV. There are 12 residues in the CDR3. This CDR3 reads CASSSTGEPQHF. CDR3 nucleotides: TGTGCCAGCAGCTCAACAGGAGAGCCCCAGCATTTT.

Written as DNA, the CDR3 is TGTGCCAGCAGCTTGATCTCCTATAATTCACCCCTCCACTTT. This gives the protein CASSLISYNSPLHF. The chain recombines TRBV5-6 with TRBJ1-6, with D unresolved. Germline loops: CDR1 SGHDT, CDR2 YYEEEE. The CDR3 extends over 14 amino acids. Trimming took off 1 base at V and 0 bases at J, with 2 bases between the two ends.

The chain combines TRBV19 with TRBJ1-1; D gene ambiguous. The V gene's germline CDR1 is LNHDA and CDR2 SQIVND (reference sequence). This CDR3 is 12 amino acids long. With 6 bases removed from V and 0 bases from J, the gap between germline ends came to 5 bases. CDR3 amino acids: CASSGVNTEAFF. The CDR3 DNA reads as TGTGCCAGTAGCGGAGTGAACACTGAAGCTTTCTTT.

CDR3 sequence (DNA): TGCAGCGTTGTGTCCGGACAGGGGATACTAGCCAAAAACATTCAGTACTTC. This gives the protein CSVVSGQGILAKNIQYF. V is TRBV29-1 and J is TRBJ2-4; 9 bases match TRBD1. Looked up from germline, CDR1 is SQVTM and CDR2 is ANQGSEA. The CDR3 sequence is 17 residues long. V gave up 4 bases and J gave up 0 bases; unmatched junction bases: 10.

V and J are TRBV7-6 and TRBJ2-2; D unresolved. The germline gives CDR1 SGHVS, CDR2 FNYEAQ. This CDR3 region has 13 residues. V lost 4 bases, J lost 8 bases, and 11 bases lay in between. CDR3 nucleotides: TGTGCCAGCAGCTCCCTGTTGGCAGGGGAGCTGTTTTTT. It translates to CASSSLLAGELFF.

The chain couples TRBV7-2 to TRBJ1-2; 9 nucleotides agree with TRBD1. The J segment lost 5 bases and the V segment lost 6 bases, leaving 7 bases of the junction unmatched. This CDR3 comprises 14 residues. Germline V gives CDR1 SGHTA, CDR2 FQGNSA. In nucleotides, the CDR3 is TGTGCCAGCAGTTGGGGACAGGGCTGGTATGGCTACACCTTC. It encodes CASSWGQGWYGYTF.

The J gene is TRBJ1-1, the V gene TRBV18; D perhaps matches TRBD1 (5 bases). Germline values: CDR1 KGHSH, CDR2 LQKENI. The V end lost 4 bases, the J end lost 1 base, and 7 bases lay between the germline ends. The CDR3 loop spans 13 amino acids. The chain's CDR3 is CASSQGTNTEAFF. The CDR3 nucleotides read TGTGCCAGCTCACAAGGGACGAACACTGAAGCTTTCTTT.

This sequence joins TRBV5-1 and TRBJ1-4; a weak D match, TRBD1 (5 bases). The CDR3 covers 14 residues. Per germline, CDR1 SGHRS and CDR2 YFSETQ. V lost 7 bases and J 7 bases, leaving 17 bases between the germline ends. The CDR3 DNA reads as TGCGCCAGCGGAAAGAGTTTGGGGGGTGAAAAACTGTTTTTT. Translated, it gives CASGKSLGGEKLFF. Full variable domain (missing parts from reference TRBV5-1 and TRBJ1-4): KAGVTQTPRYLIKTRGQQVTLSCSPISGHRSVSWYQQTPGQGLQFLFEYFSETQRNKGNFPGRFSGRQFSNSRSEMNVSTLELGDSALYLCASGKSLGGEKLFFGSGTQLSVL.

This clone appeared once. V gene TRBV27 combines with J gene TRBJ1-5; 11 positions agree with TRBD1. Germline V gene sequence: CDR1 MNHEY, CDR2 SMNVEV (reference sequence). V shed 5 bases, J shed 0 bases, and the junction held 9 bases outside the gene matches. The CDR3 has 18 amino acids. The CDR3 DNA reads TGTGCCAGCAGTGTAGGGACAGGGGGAGGTTATAGCAATCAGCCCCAGCATTTT. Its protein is CASSVGTGGGYSNQPQHF.

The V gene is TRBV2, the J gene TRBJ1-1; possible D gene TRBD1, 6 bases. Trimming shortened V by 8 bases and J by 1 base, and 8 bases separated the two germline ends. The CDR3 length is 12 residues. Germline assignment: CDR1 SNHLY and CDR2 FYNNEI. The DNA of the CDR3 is TGTGCCAGCGACAGGCGGAACACTGAAGCTTTCTTT. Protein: CASDRRNTEAFF. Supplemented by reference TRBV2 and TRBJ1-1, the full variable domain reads EPEVTQTPSHQVTQMGQEVILRCVPISNHLYFYWYRQILGQKVEFLVSFYNNEISEKSEIFDDQFSVERPDGSNFTLKIRSTKLEDSAMYFCASDRRNTEAFFGQGTRLTVV.

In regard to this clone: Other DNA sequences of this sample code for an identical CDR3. DNA for the CDR3: TGTGCCAGCAGCTCCAGGGGAGGCAATCAGCCCCAGCATTTT. It encodes CASSSRGGNQPQHF. V usage is TRBV7-2 and J usage is TRBJ1-5; TRBD1 might be the D (6 bases). Trimming took off 4 bases at V and 2 bases at J, with 9 bases between the two ends. The CDR3 consists of 14 residues. CDR1 is SGHTA and CDR2 is FQGNSA in the germline V gene.

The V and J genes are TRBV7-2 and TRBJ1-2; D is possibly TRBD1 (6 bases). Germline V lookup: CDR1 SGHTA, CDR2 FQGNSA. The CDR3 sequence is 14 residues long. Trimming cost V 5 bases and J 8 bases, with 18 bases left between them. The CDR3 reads CASSIGQWNDGYTF. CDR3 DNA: TGTGCCAGCAGCATTGGACAGTGGAATGACGGCTACACCTTC.

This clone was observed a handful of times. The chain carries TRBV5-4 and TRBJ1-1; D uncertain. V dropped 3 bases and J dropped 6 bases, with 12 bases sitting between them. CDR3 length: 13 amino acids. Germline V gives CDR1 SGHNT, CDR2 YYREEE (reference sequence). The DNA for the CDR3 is TGTGCCAGCAGCTGGAAAGGGTTGGCTGAAGCTTTCTTT. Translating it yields CASSWKGLAEAFF.

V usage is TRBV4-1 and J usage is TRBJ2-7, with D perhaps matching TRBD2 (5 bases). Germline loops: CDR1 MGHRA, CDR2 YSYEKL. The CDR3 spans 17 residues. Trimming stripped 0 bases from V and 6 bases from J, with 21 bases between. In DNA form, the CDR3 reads TGCGCCAGCAGCCAAGATCCAGCAGCGGTGGTCACGCGCGAGCAGTACTTC. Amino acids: CASSQDPAAVVTREQYF.

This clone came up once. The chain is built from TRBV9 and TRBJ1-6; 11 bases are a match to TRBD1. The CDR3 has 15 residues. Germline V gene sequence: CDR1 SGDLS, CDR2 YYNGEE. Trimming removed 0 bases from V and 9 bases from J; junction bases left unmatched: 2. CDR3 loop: CASSVGDRGISPLHF. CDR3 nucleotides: TGTGCCAGCAGCGTAGGGGACAGGGGGATTTCACCCCTCCACTTT.

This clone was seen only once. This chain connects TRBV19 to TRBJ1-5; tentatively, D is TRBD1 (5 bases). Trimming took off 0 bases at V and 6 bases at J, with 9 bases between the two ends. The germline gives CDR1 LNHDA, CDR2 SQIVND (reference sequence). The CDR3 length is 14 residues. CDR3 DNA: TGTGCCAGTAGTATAGAGCGTGGGGGTCAGCCCCAGCATTTT. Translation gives CASSIERGGQPQHF.